This T cell receptor beta chain emerged from a study of T cell changes during pregnancy in multiple sclerosis. The junction had 6 bases not matched to a gene; V was cut back by 6 bases and J by 1 base. This CDR3 has 16 amino acids. Germline V gives CDR1 SNHLY, CDR2 FYNNEI. Repertoires were generated with immunoSEQ multiplex PCR, while TCRdb's copy carries only in-frame clones and drops some. This sample has under 30,000 clones; approximately 90% occur once, and the top ten carry approximately 3.8%. The TCR was taken from a female donor in good health, enrolled as a control in a pregnancy study. The genes are TRBV2 and TRBJ2-3, with 11 bases identical to TRBD2. The specimen comprised CD4+ T cells from peripheral blood mononuclear cells, sampled in the first trimester of pregnancy. CDR3 region: CASRDLLAGGTDTQYF. DNA for the CDR3: TGTGCCAGCAGAGACCTACTAGCGGGGGGCACAGATACGCAGTATTTT.